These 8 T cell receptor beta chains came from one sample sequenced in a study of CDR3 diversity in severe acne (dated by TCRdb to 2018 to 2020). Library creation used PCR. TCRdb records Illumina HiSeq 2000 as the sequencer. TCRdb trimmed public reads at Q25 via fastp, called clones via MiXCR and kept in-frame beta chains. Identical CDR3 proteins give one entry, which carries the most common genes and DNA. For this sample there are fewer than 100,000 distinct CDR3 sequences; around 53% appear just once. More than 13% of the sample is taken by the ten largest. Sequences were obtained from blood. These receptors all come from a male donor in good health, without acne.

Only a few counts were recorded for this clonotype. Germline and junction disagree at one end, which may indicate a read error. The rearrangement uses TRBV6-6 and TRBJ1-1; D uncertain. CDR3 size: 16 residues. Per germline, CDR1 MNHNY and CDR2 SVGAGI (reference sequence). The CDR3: CTSGYPQEPFRPEAFF. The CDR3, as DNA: TGTACCAGCGGTTACCCGCAGGAACCATTCCGCCCTGAAGCTTTCTTT.

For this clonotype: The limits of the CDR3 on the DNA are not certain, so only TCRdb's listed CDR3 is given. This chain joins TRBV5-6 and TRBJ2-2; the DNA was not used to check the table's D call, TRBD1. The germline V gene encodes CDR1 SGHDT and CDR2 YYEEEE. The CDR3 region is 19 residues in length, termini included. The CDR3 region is CASSLGQGAETQYFGELFF.

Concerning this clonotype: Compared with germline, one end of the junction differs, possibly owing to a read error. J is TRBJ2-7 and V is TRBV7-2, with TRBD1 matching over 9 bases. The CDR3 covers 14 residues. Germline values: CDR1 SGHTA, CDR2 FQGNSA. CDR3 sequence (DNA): TGTGCCTGCAGTTTAGGGGACAGGGACGGCGAGCAGTACTTC. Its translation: CACSLGDRDGEQYF.

CDR3: CSAFASNYGYTF. In DNA, the CDR3 is TGCAGTGCTTTCGCCAGCAACTATGGCTACACCTTC. The V gene is TRBV20-1, the J gene TRBJ1-2; D gene unclear. The CDR3 runs to 12 residues. Trimming pared 5 bases from V and 2 bases from J, leaving 9 bases between. Germline V gene lookup returns CDR1 DFQATT and CDR2 SNEGSKA (reference sequence).

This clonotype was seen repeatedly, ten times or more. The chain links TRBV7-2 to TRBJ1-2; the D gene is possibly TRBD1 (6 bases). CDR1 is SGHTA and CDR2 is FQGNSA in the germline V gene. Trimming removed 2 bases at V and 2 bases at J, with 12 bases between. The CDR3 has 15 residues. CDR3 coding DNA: TGTGCCAGCAGCTTAATGGGGGCGTCCAACTATGGCTACACCTTC. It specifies CASSLMGASNYGYTF.

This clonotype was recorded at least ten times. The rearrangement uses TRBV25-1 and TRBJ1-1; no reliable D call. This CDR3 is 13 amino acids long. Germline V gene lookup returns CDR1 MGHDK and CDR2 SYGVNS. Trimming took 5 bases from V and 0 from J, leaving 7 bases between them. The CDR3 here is CASSSELNTEAFF. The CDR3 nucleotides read TGTGCCAGCAGTTCTGAGTTGAACACTGAAGCTTTCTTT.

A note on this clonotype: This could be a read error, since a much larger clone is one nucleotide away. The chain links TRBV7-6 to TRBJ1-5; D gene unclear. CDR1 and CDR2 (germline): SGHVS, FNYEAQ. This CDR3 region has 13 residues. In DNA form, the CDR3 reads TGTGCCAGCAGCTTAGGGATGGATCAGTCCCAGCATTTT. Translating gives CASSLGMDQSQHF.

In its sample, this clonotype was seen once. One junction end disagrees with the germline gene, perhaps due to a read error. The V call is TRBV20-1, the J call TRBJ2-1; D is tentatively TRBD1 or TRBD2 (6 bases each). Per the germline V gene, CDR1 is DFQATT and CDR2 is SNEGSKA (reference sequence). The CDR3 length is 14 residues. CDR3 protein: CSARTAWRGNGQFF. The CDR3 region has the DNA TGCAGTGCTAGAACAGCTTGGAGGGGGAATGGGCAGTTCTTC.